This T cell receptor beta chain is from a study of blood T cells in healthy people across ages. CDR1 is DFQATT, CDR2 SNEGSKA, per germline (reference sequence). The CDR3 runs to 14 residues. Trimming removed 0 bases from V and 4 bases from J, with 10 bases in between. For the second PCR, which ran for about 7 to 11 cycles, a sample-barcoded 5' primer and a J-beta primer mix were used. Each cDNA was tagged by a template-switch adaptor containing 12 random nucleotides. TCRdb reanalysed the 5' RACE reads using MiXCR and keeps one entry per CDR3 protein. The table has around 1,000,000 distinct CDR3 sequences, around two fifths seen once. Extraction yielded at least 5 micrograms of total RNA per sample. In its sample, this clonotype was seen a few times. The antigen remains unidentified. Findings of the study overall: Long-lived donors had more naive CD4+ cells and higher diversity than aged donors. Samples with more naive T cells showed higher observed beta diversity.

The sequence derives from a man aged 18 to 35 in good health. Sequencing was done on a sample of blood. V and J are TRBV20-1 and TRBJ2-1, with no clear D. CDR3: CSARDRTEYNEQFF. The DNA for the CDR3 is TGCAGTGCTAGAGATCGGACGGAATACAATGAGCAGTTCTTC.